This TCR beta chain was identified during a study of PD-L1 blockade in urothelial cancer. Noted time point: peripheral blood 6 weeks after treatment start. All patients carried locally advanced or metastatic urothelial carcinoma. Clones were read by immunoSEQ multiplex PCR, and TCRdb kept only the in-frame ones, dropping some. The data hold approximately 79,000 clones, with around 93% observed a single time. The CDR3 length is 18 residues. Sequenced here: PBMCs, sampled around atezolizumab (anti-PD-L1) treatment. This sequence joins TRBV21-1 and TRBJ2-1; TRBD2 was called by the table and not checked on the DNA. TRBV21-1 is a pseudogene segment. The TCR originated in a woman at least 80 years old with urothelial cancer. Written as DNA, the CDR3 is TGTGCCAGCCCGGTTAGGGGGCTAGCGGGGAAGGCTCGAAATGAGCAGTTCTTC. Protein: CASPVRGLAGKARNEQFF.